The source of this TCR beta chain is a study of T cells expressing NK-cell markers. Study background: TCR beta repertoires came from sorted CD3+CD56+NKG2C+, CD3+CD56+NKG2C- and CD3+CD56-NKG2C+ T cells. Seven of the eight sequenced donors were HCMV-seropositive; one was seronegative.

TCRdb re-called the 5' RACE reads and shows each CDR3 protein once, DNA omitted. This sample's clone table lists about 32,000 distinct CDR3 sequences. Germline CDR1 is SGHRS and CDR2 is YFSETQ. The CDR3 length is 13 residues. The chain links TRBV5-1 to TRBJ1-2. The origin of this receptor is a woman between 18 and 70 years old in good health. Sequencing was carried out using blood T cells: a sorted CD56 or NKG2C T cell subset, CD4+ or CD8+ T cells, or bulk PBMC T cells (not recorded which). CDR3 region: CASSLESGYGYTF.